These T cell receptor beta chains were read from a single sample in a study of prognosis after radiotherapy for stage I lung cancer. One entry per CDR3 protein, called by TCRdb with MiXCR from the multiplex PCR reads. This sample has tens of thousands of distinct CDR3 sequences; approximately 24% occur once, and the top ten carry 20% to 30%. The sample was PBMCs, taken before or after stereotactic body radiation therapy (not recorded which). Receptors were obtained from a donor over 45 with non-small cell lung cancer. Each CDR3 is given with its conserved first and last residue. The order of the fields is J gene, D gene, clone size, V gene, CDR3 protein, CDR3 DNA. A D gene is named only where the DNA matches it firmly. A row's size may be missing; if present it is once, few, many or a size class.

TRBJ1-1 - many TRBV2 CASRDLLNTEAFF TGTGCCAGCAGGGATCTGCTGAACACTGAAGCTTTCTTT
TRBJ2-7 TRBD1 many TRBV5-1 CASSLAPGQGTYEQYF TGCGCCAGCAGCTTGGCTCCGGGACAGGGGACGTACGAGCAGTACTTC
TRBJ1-5 - many TRBV7-2 CASSRQGRGPQHF TGTGCCAGCAGCCGCCAGGGGAGAGGGCCCCAGCATTTT
TRBJ2-2 TRBD1 - TRBV14 CASSQSTGANTGELFF TGTGCCAGCAGCCAATCAACAGGGGCGAACACCGGGGAGCTGTTTTTT
TRBJ1-1 TRBD1 many TRBV19 CASNDRADTEAFF TGTGCCAGTAACGACAGGGCGGACACTGAAGCTTTCTTT
TRBJ1-4 - many TRBV7-6 CASSLEVGGSEKLFF TGTGCCAGCAGCTTAGAAGTGGGGGGTTCTGAAAAACTGTTTTTT
TRBJ2-5 - many TRBV27 CASSWFGRPGETQYF TGTGCCAGCAGTTGGTTTGGTCGGCCTGGAGAGACCCAGTACTTC
TRBJ1-4 - many TRBV30 CAWSGTGLYEKLFF TGTGCCTGGAGTGGCACAGGCTTATACGAAAAACTGTTTTTT
TRBJ1-5 - - TRBV6-2/TRBV6-3 CASRNRGMFSLQPKHF TGTGCCAGCAGAAATCGGGGAATGTTTTCGCTTCAGCCAAAGCATTTT
TRBJ2-1 TRBD2 many TRBV13 CASSFPSGGAVSYNEQFF TGTGCCAGCAGCTTTCCCAGCGGGGGGGCCGTGTCCTACAATGAGCAGTTCTTC